Listed below are T cell receptor beta chains from one sample, sequenced in a study of cytomegalovirus exposure and HLA in healthy donors. The data were produced by immunoSEQ multiplex PCR, yet TCRdb's version contains in-frame clones alone and is incomplete. Of about 140,000 clones listed, 65% to 85% are singletons. Material: PBMCs. The receptor source for this set is a male donor in good health and CMV-seronegative. Each CDR3 is given with its conserved first and last residue. The D gene is left open where the match is weak. The size of a clone is reported for some rows only, either as once, few or many, or as a class for expanded clones.

TRBV28	-	TRBJ1-5	-	TGTGCCAGCAGTTCCCAGAATCAGCCCCAGCATTTT	CASSSQNQPQHF
TRBV2	-	TRBJ2-3	TRBD2	TGTGCCAGCAGGGCGATAGCGGGAGGGCCGGCAGATACGCAGTATTTT	CASRAIAGGPADTQYF
TRBV5-5	-	TRBJ2-1	-	TGTGCCAGCAGCCTATACAATGAGCAGTTCTTC	CASSLYNEQFF
TRBV10-3	-	TRBJ2-7	-	TGTGCCATCAGACCGGACAGCTCCTACGAGCAGTACTTC	CAIRPDSSYEQYF
TRBV11-2	-	TRBJ1-5	-	TGTGCCAGCAGCTTAGCAGGGTACAATCAGCCCCAGCATTTT	CASSLAGYNQPQHF
TRBV30	-	TRBJ1-4	TRBD1	TGTGCCTGGAGAACACAAGGACAGGGGAGTGAAAAACTGTTTTTT	CAWRTQGQGSEKLFF
TRBV6-5	-	TRBJ2-5	-	TGTGCCAGCAGTTACGGATCCGGGACTTATCAAGAGACCCAGTACTTC	CASSYGSGTYQETQYF
TRBV5-6	-	TRBJ2-7	-	TGTGCCAGCAGCTTGCCGGGACATGCCTACGAGCAGTACTTC	CASSLPGHAYEQYF
TRBV10-3	-	TRBJ2-7	TRBD1	TGTGCCATCCACCGGGACAGGGGGAACGAGCAGTACTTC	CAIHRDRGNEQYF
TRBV7-9	once	TRBJ2-1	TRBD2	TGTGCCAGCACCTCAGCGGGGCAGGCTAATGAGCAGTTCTTC	CASTSAGQANEQFF
TRBV9	-	TRBJ1-6	-	TGTGCCAGCAGCCTGCAGGGTTTGGGGAATTCACCCCTCCACTTT	CASSLQGLGNSPLHF
TRBV27	-	TRBJ2-7	TRBD2	TGTGCCAGCAGCAGGACTAGCGACTCCTACGAGCAGTACTTC	CASSRTSDSYEQYF
TRBV6-6	-	TRBJ1-2	-	TGTGCCAGCAGTAGAGGCATGCACCATGGCTACACCTTC	CASSRGMHHGYTF
TRBV11-2	few	TRBJ1-1	-	TGTGCCAGCTTACGCGGCGGGGACACTGAAGCTTTCTTT	CASLRGGDTEAFF
TRBV6-6	-	TRBJ2-6	TRBD1	TGTGCCAGCAGGGCACAGGGGGCATCTGGGGCCAACGTCCTGACTTTC	CASRAQGASGANVLTF
TRBV11-3	-	TRBJ2-2	-	TGTGCCAGCAGCTTGGTTGATGGGAGGAACACCGGGGAGCTGTTTTTT	CASSLVDGRNTGELFF
TRBV4-2	-	TRBJ1-2	-	TGTGCCAGCAGCCAAGATTTAGGGGCCAGAACATCCGGCTACACCTTC	CASSQDLGARTSGYTF
TRBV14	-	TRBJ1-2	TRBD1	TGTGCCAGCAGCCAAGTTCATCCAGGGGGCTCTTGGTATGGCTACACCTTC	CASSQVHPGGSWYGYTF
TRBV2	-	TRBJ2-3	-	TGTGCCAGCACCGCCGGGGGAGGTACGCAGTATTTT	CASTAGGGTQYF
TRBV19	-	TRBJ1-1	-	TGTGCCAGTAGTATGGGGCCAGGCGGCGGCACTGAAGCTTTCTTT	CASSMGPGGGTEAFF
TRBV28	-	TRBJ2-7	-	TGTGCCAGCAGTTTAGGCTCAGGGATAATTAAGTCCTCCTACGAGCAGTACTTC	CASSLGSGIIKSSYEQYF
TRBV18	-	TRBJ2-2	-	TGTGCCAGCTCACCACGGCCAGGGGGGTCCGCCGGGGAGCTGTTTTTT	CASSPRPGGSAGELFF
TRBV7-9	-	TRBJ2-7	-	TGTGCCAGCAGCTTAGAGGCAGGGAAACCCTCCGAGCAGTACTTC	CASSLEAGKPSEQYF
TRBV9	-	TRBJ2-5	TRBD2	TGTGCCAGCAGCGCCTTAGCGGGAGTGTTAGAGACCCAGTACTTC	CASSALAGVLETQYF
TRBV9	-	TRBJ2-7	TRBD1	TGTGCCAGCAGCGTAGCCGGACAGGGGGCCGACGAGCAGTACTTC	CASSVAGQGADEQYF
TRBV19	-	TRBJ2-1	-	TGTGCCAGTAGTATAGCCCCACCGGCCTACAATGAGCAGTTCTTC	CASSIAPPAYNEQFF
TRBV30	-	TRBJ1-4	TRBD1	TGTGCAATACAGGGGCGTAATAATGAAAAACTGTTTTTT	CAIQGRNNEKLFF
TRBV27	once	TRBJ2-3	-	TGTGCCAGCAGTTCCTTAGGGGTCTCTAGCACAGATACGCAGTATTTT	CASSSLGVSSTDTQYF
TRBV4-3	-	TRBJ2-7	-	TGCGCCAGCAGCCAAGCTGGAGGGCGCGAGCAGTACTTC	CASSQAGGREQYF
TRBV11-2	-	TRBJ2-1	TRBD2	TGTGCCAGCAGCTTGGGGGGGAGGCCCAGCAGGTTCTTC	CASSLGGRPSRFF
TRBV7-9	-	TRBJ1-4	TRBD1	TGTGCCAGCACCCGCCCGGGACAGATGAATGAAAAACTGTTTTTT	CASTRPGQMNEKLFF
TRBV10-3	-	TRBJ1-6	-	TGTGCCATCAGTGCGAGGGCCAGCTCCTATAATTCACCCCTCCACTTT	CAISARASSYNSPLHF
TRBV18	once	TRBJ2-5	-	TGTGCCAGCTCACCTGGGACTGGGGAAGAGACCCAGTACTTC	CASSPGTGEETQYF
TRBV4-2	-	TRBJ2-2	TRBD2	TGTGCCAGCAGTCATTCCGGCGGGGGGGACGGGGAGCTGTTTTTT	CASSHSGGGDGELFF
TRBV5-3	-	TRBJ2-7	TRBD2	TGTGCCAGAAGCGCCTCCGGGACTAGCGGGGTCCACGAGCAGTACTTC	CARSASGTSGVHEQYF
TRBV23-1	-	TRBJ1-1	-	TGCGCCAGCAGTCAATCTTTCAATTCAGGACTGCGGATAAACACTGAAGCTTTCTTT	CASSQSFNSGLRINTEAFF
TRBV28	-	TRBJ1-2	-	TGTGCCAGCAGTTCATTTCAGCGGACGGAGCCTAACTATGGCCACACCTTC	CASSSFQRTEPNYGHTF
TRBV19	few	TRBJ2-7	TRBD1	TGTGCCAGTAGTTGGACAGGAACGGACGAGCAGTACTTC	CASSWTGTDEQYF
TRBV4-3	-	TRBJ2-7	-	TGCGCCAGCAGCCAAGATGTTGGTACAGGGTCCTCCTACGAGCAGTACTTC	CASSQDVGTGSSYEQYF
TRBV7-6	-	TRBJ1-1	-	TGTGCCAGCAGCCGAGTGGCAGGGAAGGGCACTGAAGCTTTCTTT	CASSRVAGKGTEAFF
TRBV5-1	-	TRBJ1-2	-	TGCGCCAGCAGCTTGGGCGGGGGCGAGCGCGGCTACACCTTC	CASSLGGGERGYTF